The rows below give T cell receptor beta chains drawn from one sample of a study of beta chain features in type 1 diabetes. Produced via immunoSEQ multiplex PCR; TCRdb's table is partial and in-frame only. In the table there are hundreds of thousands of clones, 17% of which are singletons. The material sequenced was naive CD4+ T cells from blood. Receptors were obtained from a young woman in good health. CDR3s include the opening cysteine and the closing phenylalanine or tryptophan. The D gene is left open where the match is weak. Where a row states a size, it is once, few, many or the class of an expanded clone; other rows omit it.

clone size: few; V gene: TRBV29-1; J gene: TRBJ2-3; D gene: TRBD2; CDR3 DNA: TGCAGCGTTGTTTTGTGGGAGGGACGTGCAGATACGCAGTATTTT; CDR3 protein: CSVVLWEGRADTQYF
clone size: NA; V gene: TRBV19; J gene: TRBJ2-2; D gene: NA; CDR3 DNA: TGTGCCAGTAGCATGACCGGGGAGCTGTTTTTT; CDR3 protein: CASSMTGELFF
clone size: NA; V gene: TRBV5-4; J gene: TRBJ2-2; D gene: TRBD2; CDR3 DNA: TGTGCCAGCACCCCACTAGCGGGAGAAGTCGGGGAGCTGTTTTTT; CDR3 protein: CASTPLAGEVGELFF
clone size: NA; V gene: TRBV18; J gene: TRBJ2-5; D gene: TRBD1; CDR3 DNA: TGTGCCAGCTCACCAGCCGGGACAGTTCGGGAGACCCAGTACTTC; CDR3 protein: CASSPAGTVRETQYF
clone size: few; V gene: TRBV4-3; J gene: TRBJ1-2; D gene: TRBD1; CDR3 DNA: TGCGCCAGCAGCCAAGATAACCAGGGGGATGGCTACACCTTC; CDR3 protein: CASSQDNQGDGYTF
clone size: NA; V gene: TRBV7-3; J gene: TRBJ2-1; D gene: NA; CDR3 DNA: TGTGCCAGCAGCTTAATCGCCGGTAGCTCCTACAATGAGCAGTTCTTC; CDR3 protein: CASSLIAGSSYNEQFF
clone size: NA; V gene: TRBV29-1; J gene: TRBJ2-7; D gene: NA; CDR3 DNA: TGCAGCGTTGAAAAAGCGGGCTCCTCCTACGAGCAGTACTTC; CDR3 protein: CSVEKAGSSYEQYF
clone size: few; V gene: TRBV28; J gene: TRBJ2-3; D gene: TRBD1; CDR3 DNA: TGTGCCAGCACGAGGACAGGGGGCATAGATACGCAGTATTTT; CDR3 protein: CASTRTGGIDTQYF
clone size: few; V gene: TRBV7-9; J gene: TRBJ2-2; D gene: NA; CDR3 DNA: TGTGCCAGCAGCTTAGGAGCAGGTGCCGGGGAGCTGTTTTTT; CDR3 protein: CASSLGAGAGELFF
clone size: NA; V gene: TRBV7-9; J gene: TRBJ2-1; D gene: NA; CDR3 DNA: TGTGCCAGCAGTTCCGACAGTCCCATGGGAAATGAGCAGTTCTTC; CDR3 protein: CASSSDSPMGNEQFF
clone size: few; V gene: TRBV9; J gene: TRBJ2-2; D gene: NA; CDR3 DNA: TGTGCCAGCAGCGTAGTTTTAGGGACGGTGAACACCGGGGAGCTGTTTTTT; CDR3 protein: CASSVVLGTVNTGELFF
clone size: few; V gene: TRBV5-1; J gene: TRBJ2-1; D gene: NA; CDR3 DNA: TGCGCCAGCAGCCGGACTCTAGCAGGATCTCAAAATGAGCAGTTCTTC; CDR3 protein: CASSRTLAGSQNEQFF
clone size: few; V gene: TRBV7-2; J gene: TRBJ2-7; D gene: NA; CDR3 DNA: TGTGCCAGCAGCTTAATACCGGGACTTAATTACGAGCAGTACTTC; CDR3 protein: CASSLIPGLNYEQYF
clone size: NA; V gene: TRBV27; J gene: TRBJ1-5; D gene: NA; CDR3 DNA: TGTGCCAGCAGTTTATTCGGGGGTAGCAATCAGCCCCAGCATTTT; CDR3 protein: CASSLFGGSNQPQHF
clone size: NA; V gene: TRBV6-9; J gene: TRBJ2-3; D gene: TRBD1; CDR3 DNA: TGTGCCAGCAGCCCCCCGCGACAGGGACGGTTCGCAGATACGCAGTATTTT; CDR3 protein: CASSPPRQGRFADTQYF
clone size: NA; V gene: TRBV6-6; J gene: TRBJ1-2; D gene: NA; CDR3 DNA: TGTGCCAGCAGTTACTCGAAACCCGCGGGAGGCTATGGCTACACCTTC; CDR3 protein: CASSYSKPAGGYGYTF
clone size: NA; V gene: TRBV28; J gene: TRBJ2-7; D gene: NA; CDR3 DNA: TGTGCCAGCAGTTTCTCTACATACGAGCAGTACTTC; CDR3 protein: CASSFSTYEQYF
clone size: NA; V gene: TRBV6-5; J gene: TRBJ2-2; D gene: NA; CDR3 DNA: TGTGCCAGCAGTTACTCCTTGGATGACGGGGAGCTGTTTTTT; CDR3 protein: CASSYSLDDGELFF
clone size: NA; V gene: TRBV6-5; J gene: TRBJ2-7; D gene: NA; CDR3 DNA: TGTGCCAGCAGAGTCAGGGGGGGCGAGCAGTACTTC; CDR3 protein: CASRVRGGEQYF
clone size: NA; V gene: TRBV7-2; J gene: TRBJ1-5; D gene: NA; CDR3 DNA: TGTGCCAGCAGCAAACTCCAGGGTGGGGGCAATCAGCCCCAGCATTTT; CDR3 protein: CASSKLQGGGNQPQHF
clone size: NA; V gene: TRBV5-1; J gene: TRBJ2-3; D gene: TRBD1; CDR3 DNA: TGCGCCAGTACCTTTCCGGGACAGAGGACAGATACGCAGTATTTT; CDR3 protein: CASTFPGQRTDTQYF
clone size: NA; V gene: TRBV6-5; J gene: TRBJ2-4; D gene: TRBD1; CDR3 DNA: TGTGCCAGCAGGACACCGGGACAGGGGCAAAGACAGTACTTC; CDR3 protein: CASRTPGQGQRQYF
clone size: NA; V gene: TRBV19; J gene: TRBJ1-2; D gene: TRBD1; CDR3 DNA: TGTGCCAGTAGTACCCCCCGCGGGACAGGGGACGCCTACACCTTC; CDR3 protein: CASSTPRGTGDAYTF
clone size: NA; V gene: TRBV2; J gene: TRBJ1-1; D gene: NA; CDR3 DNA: TGTGCCAGCAGTGATCCCCACACTGAAGCTTTCTTT; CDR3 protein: CASSDPHTEAFF
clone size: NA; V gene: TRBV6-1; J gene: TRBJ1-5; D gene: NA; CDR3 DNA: TGTGCCAGCAGTGAACGCCAGCATCAGCCCCAGCATTTT; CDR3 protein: CASSERQHQPQHF
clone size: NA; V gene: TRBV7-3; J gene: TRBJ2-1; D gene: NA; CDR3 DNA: TGTGCCAGCAGCTTAGAGAGGCCCGTAGACTACAATGAGCAGTTCTTC; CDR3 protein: CASSLERPVDYNEQFF
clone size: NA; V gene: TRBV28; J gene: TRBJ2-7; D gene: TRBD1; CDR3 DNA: TGTGCCAGCAGTTTATCGACAGGGTATGGCTACGAGCAGTACTTC; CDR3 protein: CASSLSTGYGYEQYF
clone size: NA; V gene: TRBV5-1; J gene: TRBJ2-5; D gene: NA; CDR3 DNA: TGCGCCAGCAGCCCCAGGGGATTCCAAGAGACCCAGTACTTC; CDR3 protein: CASSPRGFQETQYF
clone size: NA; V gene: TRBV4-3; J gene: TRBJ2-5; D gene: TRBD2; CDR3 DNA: TGCGCCACCAAGCCGGGACTAGCGGGAGAGGAGACCCAGTACTTC; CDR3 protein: CATKPGLAGEETQYF
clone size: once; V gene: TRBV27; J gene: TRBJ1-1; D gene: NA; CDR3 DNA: TGTGCCAGCAGTTTTACGGGGACCAAGAACACTGAAGCTTTCTTT; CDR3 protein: CASSFTGTKNTEAFF
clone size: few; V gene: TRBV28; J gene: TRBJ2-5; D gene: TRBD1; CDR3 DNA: TGTGCCAGCAGTCTACCGGGACAGGGGAGCGAGACCCAGTACTTC; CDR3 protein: CASSLPGQGSETQYF
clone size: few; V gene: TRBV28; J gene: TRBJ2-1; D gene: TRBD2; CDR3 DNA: TGTGCCAGCAGTTTGGGACTAGTCAAGTATGAGCAGTTCTTC; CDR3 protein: CASSLGLVKYEQFF
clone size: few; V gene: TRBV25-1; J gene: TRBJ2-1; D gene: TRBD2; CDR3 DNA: TGTGCCAGCAGTTTAGCGGGAGGAGATGAGCAGTTCTTC; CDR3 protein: CASSLAGGDEQFF
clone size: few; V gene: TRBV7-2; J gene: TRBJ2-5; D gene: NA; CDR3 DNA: TGTGCCAGCGGCCTAACAGGAAAAGAGACCCAGTACTTC; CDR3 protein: CASGLTGKETQYF